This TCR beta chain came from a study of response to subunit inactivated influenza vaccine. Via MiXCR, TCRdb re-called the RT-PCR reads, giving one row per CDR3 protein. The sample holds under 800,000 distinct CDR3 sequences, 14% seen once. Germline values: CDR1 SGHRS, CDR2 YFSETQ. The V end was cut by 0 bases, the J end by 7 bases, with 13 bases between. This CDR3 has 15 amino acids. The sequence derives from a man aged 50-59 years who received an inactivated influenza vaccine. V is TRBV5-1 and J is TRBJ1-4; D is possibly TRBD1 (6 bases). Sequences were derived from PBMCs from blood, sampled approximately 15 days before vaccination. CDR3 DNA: TGCGCCAGCAGCTTGGCTTACAGGGACTCTGAAAAACTGTTTTTT. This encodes CASSLAYRDSEKLFF.